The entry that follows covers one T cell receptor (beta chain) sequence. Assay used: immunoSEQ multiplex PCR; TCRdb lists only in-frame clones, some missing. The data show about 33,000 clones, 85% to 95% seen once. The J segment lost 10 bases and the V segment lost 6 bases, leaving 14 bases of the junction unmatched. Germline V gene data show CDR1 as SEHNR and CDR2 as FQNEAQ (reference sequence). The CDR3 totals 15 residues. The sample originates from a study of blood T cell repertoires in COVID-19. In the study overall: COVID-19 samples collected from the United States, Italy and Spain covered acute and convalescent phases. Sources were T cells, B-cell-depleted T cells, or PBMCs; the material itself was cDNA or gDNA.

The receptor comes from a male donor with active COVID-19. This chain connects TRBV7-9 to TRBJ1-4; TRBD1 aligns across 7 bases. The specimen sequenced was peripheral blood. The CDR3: CASSTTGTAEGKLFF. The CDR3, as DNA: TGTGCCAGCAGTACTACCGGGACAGCTGAGGGAAAACTGTTTTTT. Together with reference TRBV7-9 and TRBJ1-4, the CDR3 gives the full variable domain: DTGVSQNPRHKITKRGQNVTFRCDPISEHNRLYWYRQTLGQGPEFLTYFQNEAQLEKSRLLSDRFSAERPKGSFSTLEIQRTEQGDSAMYLCASSTTGTAEGKLFFGSGTQLSVL.